The clone carrying this T cell receptor beta chain was recorded a few times. No antigen is known for it. The sample is drawn from a study of regulatory T cells in long-lasting Graves disease. Overall study results and limits: Whereas about a thousand public clonotypes were shared by new patients, persistent patients shared more, at a few thousand.

Time point given: newly diagnosed GD, antithyroid drugs for less than 3 months. Isolated PBMC RNA provided the starting material for the TCR library. All patients originated from an endocrinology department located in Xi'an, China. CDR3 regions were amplified by Arm-PCR using iRepertoire HTBI primers to build TCR beta libraries. TCRdb re-derived calls from the multiplex PCR reads in MiXCR, one entry per CDR3 protein. The sample holds roughly 560,000 distinct CDR3 sequences, 15% to 20% seen once. There are 18 residues in the CDR3. Germline V CDR1 and CDR2: SGDLS, YYNGEE. The V gene end was trimmed by 3 bases and the J gene end by 3 bases; junction bases not matched to a gene: 5. These same data were also listed under a study on T cells in Graves' hyperthyroidism and ophthalmopathy.

The receptor was isolated from a woman in her forties or fifties with Graves disease. The chain links TRBV9 to TRBJ2-2; 16 bases match TRBD2. The specimen comprised peripheral blood mononuclear cells (PBMCs), sampled at new diagnosis, from a patient treated with antithyroid drugs. The CDR3 loop reads CASSGGLAGGRYTGELFF. CDR3 nucleotides: TGTGCCAGCAGCGGGGGACTAGCGGGGGGGCGGTACACCGGGGAGCTGTTTTTT.